This T cell receptor (beta chain) was sequenced for a study of blood T cell repertoires in COVID-19. Study context: The United States, Italy and Spain supplied acute and convalescent COVID-19 samples. In each case, the material was cDNA or gDNA derived from T cells, B-cell-depleted T cells, or PBMCs.

In the authors' methods: Amplification of reference gene primers provided the estimated nucleated cell counts. Sequencing was performed with immunoSEQ multiplex PCR; in TCRdb, only in-frame clones are kept and a portion is missing. V and J calls and clone size follow that table, whereas D and trimming were derived from the DNA. Counted here are about 77,000 clones, around 77% occurring once; the ten biggest clones make up about 15%. The CDR3 length is 13 residues. The V end was cut by 7 bases, the J end by 10 bases, with 14 bases between. V gene TRBV12-3 or TRBV12-4 combines with J gene TRBJ1-6; D gene unclear. This clonotype was obtained from a man aged 70 or older with active or convalescent COVID-19. The material sequenced was peripheral blood. The CDR3 bases are TGTGCCAGCACCCCTGGGAGTTGGTCACCCCTCCACTTT. Its translation is CASTPGSWSPLHF.